This T cell receptor beta chain was retrieved from a study of T cell responses to AZD1222 COVID-19 vaccine. V lost 2 bases to trimming and J lost 6 bases, with 7 bases between them. Germline V gives CDR1 MNHEY, CDR2 SMNVEV (reference sequence). The CDR3 sequence is 12 residues long. TCRdb keeps only in-frame clones here, not all; method: immunoSEQ multiplex PCR. The sample consists of around 110,000 clones, roughly 85% of them appearing once. This TCR was recovered from an adult who received the AZD1222 COVID-19 vaccine. The starting material was peripheral blood, obtained 28 days after the second AZD1222 dose. The chain joins TRBV27 to TRBJ1-2, with D perhaps matching TRBD1 (5 bases). The CDR3 loop is CASSLRGNGYTF. CDR3 nucleotide sequence: TGTGCCAGCAGTTTACGGGGGAATGGCTACACCTTC.